One and the same sample provided the 4 T cell receptor beta chains below, sequenced in a study of blood T cell repertoires in COVID-19. Profiling relied on immunoSEQ multiplex PCR, and the TCRdb table lists in-frame clones only, not all of them. The table includes hundreds of thousands of clones, about 87% detected once. What was sequenced was PBMCs or T cells enriched from blood (not recorded which). These TCRs come from a woman aged 45-65 years who had recovered from COVID-19.

This chain joins TRBV11-2 and TRBJ2-2, with D tentatively TRBD1 (5 bases). Trimming removed 6 bases from V and 5 bases from J, with 7 bases in between. CDR1 SGHAT and CDR2 FQNNGV come from the germline V gene. The CDR3 runs to 12 residues. The CDR3 is CASRPGTGELFF. CDR3 bases: TGTGCCAGCAGACCAGGGACCGGGGAGCTGTTTTTT. The full variable domain, in which reference TRBV11-2 and TRBJ2-2 provide the parts outside the CDR3, is EAGVAQSPRYKIIEKRQSVAFWCNPISGHATLYWYQQILGQGPKLLIQFQNNGVVDDSQLPKDRFSAERLKGVDSTLKIQPAKLEDSAVYLCASRPGTGELFFGEGSRLTVL.

The genes are TRBV29-1 and TRBJ2-5; TRBD2 matches 8 bases. The CDR3 is made up of 14 amino acids. V lost 4 bases to trimming and J lost 1 base; unmatched junction nucleotides: 5. Germline V gives CDR1 SQVTM, CDR2 ANQGSEA. Written as DNA, the CDR3 is TGCAGCGTTGGTAGCGGGAAGGGCCAAGAGACCCAGTACTTC. It is translated as CSVGSGKGQETQYF.

The V and J genes are TRBV19 and TRBJ2-3; 9 nucleotides agree with TRBD2. Germline trimming cut 3 bases from V and 4 bases from J; bases unmatched to any gene: 8. The length of the CDR3 is 16 residues. Germline CDR1 LNHDA, CDR2 SQIVND (reference sequence). CDR3 coding DNA: TGTGCCAGTAGTATGGGTAGCGGGAGAATCGCAGATACGCAGTATTTT. Protein sequence: CASSMGSGRIADTQYF.

This chain joins TRBV7-9 and TRBJ1-6, with TRBD1 identical over 8 bases. Per the germline V gene, CDR1 is SEHNR and CDR2 is FQNEAQ (reference sequence). The junction had 5 bases not matched to a gene; V was cut back by 4 bases and J by 9 bases. This CDR3 region has 14 residues. The CDR3 bases are TGTGCCAGCAGCTCCGGACAGGGAAGTTCACCCCTCCACTTT. This translates into CASSSGQGSSPLHF.